What follows are 21 T cell receptor beta chains derived from one specimen sequenced in a study of regulatory T cells in long-lasting Graves disease (dated by TCRdb to the early 2020s). The time point label on this specimen signifies: newly diagnosed GD, antithyroid drugs for less than 3 months. For both TCR sequencing and RNA sequencing, RNA was extracted from PBMCs in TRIzol. Library construction relied on multiplex PCR. The instrument was an Illumina HiSeq 4000. TCR beta libraries were built with iRepertoire HTBI primers and Arm-PCR amplification of CDR3 regions. TCRdb handled the public reads itself, with Q25 trimming in fastp and clone calling in MiXCR, and kept productive beta chains. CDR3 protein duplicates are merged, each entry listing the most common genes and DNA. The sample records under 450,000 distinct CDR3 sequences, about a sixth of which are singletons. 20% to 25% of the sample is held by the ten biggest clonotypes.

The same specimen was also included in a second study, on T cells in Graves' hyperthyroidism and ophthalmopathy.

Sequences were derived from peripheral blood mononuclear cells (PBMCs), sampled at new diagnosis, from a patient treated with antithyroid drugs. Receptor source: a young woman with Graves disease. Donor details come from another sample of the same person, matched by shared clones.

This clonotype was found many times. The rearrangement uses TRBV12-3 or TRBV12-4 and TRBJ2-6; 7 nucleotides align to TRBD1. V was clipped by 6 bases and J by 0 bases; unmatched bases: 8. The CDR3 totals 17 residues. CDR3 coding DNA: TGTGCCAGCAGCCGTCCCGGGACAGCCTCTGGGGCCAACGTCCTGACTTTC. It encodes CASSRPGTASGANVLTF.

Ten or more counts support this clonotype. J is TRBJ1-6 and V is TRBV30; D call uncertain. Trimming cost V 1 base and J 11 bases, with 12 bases left between them. The CDR3 length is 13 residues. Germline V gene data show CDR1 as GTSNPN and CDR2 as SVGIG (reference sequence). The CDR3, as DNA: TGTGCCTGGAGTGACGCGGATACGACACCCCTCCACTTT. This translates into CAWSDADTTPLHF.

The chain is built from TRBV6-9 and TRBJ2-4, with 8 bases identical to TRBD1. Germline loops: CDR1 MNHGY, CDR2 SVAAGI. With V trimmed by 3 bases and J by 0 bases, 13 bases remained unmatched. This CDR3 has 19 residues. The CDR3 DNA follows: TGTGCCAGCAGTTACTCCGGAAGGACAGGGAGTCTAGCCAAAAACATTCAGTACTTC. This translates into CASSYSGRTGSLAKNIQYF.

This clonotype was counted at least ten times. The rearrangement links TRBV10-3 to TRBJ2-7; 9 bases map to TRBD1. V lost 6 bases to trimming and J lost 3 bases; unmatched junction nucleotides: 12. The CDR3 has 16 residues. Germline loops: CDR1 ENHRY, CDR2 SYGVKD. CDR3 nucleotides: TGTGCCATCAGAGTGAACGACAGGGGGTCTGTCTACGAGCAGTACTTC. It specifies CAIRVNDRGSVYEQYF.

This clonotype has a count of ten or more. The V and J genes are TRBV11-2 and TRBJ2-1; D might be TRBD2 (5 bases). Germline V gives CDR1 SGHAT, CDR2 FQNNGV. V was shortened by 1 base and J by 10 bases, with 17 bases between the two germline ends. The CDR3 length is 15 residues. This chain's CDR3 is CASSLARLAGREQFF. CDR3 nucleotide sequence: TGTGCCAGCAGCTTAGCCCGCCTAGCCGGTCGAGAGCAGTTCTTC. The variable domain in full, with the rest retrieved from reference TRBV11-2 and TRBJ2-1, is EAGVAQSPRYKIIEKRQSVAFWCNPISGHATLYWYQQILGQGPKLLIQFQNNGVVDDSQLPKDRFSAERLKGVDSTLKIQPAKLEDSAVYLCASSLARLAGREQFFGPGTRLTVL.

This clonotype occurred many times. The chain joins TRBV20-1 to TRBJ2-1; 11 nucleotides match TRBD2. The ends lost 3 bases at V and 9 bases at J; junction bases unmatched: 7. Germline-derived CDR1 and CDR2 are DFQATT and SNEGSKA (reference sequence). CDR3 length: 14 amino acids. The CDR3 sequence is CSARVSGRDGEQFF. The CDR3 DNA follows: TGCAGTGCTAGGGTTAGCGGGAGGGATGGTGAGCAGTTCTTC.

The chain uses TRBV7-3 and TRBJ2-1, with TRBD1 matching over 8 bases. TRBJ2-5 explains the end of the DNA better; the J call may be wrong. CDR3 length equals 16 residues. CDR1 and CDR2 (germline): SGHTA, FQGTGA. This CDR3 reads CASSLTGTGYQETQYF. The CDR3 DNA reads as TGTGCCAGCAGCCTCACCGGGACAGGTTATCAAGAGACCCAGTACTTC.

Comment on this clonotype: The conserved closing phenylalanine or tryptophan is absent in this CDR3, likely reflecting a read error. V is TRBV20-1 and J is TRBJ1-5, with a possible D match to TRBD1 (5 bases). The CDR3 has 12 residues. Germline values: CDR1 DFQATT, CDR2 SNEGSKA (reference sequence). V was cut by 6 bases and J by 4 bases, with 10 bases left in between. CDR3 sequence: CSAWDLNQPQHS. The DNA for the CDR3 is TGCAGTGCCTGGGACTTGAATCAGCCCCAGCATTCT.

V is TRBV5-1 and J is TRBJ1-1, with unresolved D. The CDR3 extends over 13 amino acids. Germline V gene lookup returns CDR1 SGHRS and CDR2 YFSETQ. Between the trimmed V and J ends, which lost 0 bases and 5 bases, there was a span of 8 bases. The CDR3 spells CASSLDITTEAFF. CDR3 DNA sequence: TGCGCCAGCAGCTTGGATATCACAACTGAAGCTTTCTTT.

This clonotype was counted between two and nine times. This chain links TRBV25-1 with TRBJ1-6, with D hard to call. Germline V CDR1 and CDR2: MGHDK, SYGVNS. The CDR3 covers 14 residues. The V gene lost 2 bases and the J gene lost 3 bases, with 5 bases spanning the gap. CDR3 sequence: CASSETVYNSPLHF. The CDR3 region has the DNA TGTGCCAGCAGTGAAACAGTCTATAATTCACCCCTCCACTTT.

The chain carries TRBV10-3 and TRBJ1-5; the D gene is possibly TRBD1 (5 bases). Between the trimmed V and J ends, which lost 2 bases and 2 bases, there was a span of 13 bases. The CDR3 has 16 residues. Germline CDR1 ENHRY, CDR2 SYGVKD. CDR3 sequence reads: CAISEKGDEGNQPQHF. The CDR3 DNA is TGTGCCATCAGTGAGAAAGGGGATGAAGGCAATCAGCCCCAGCATTTT.

The sample holds many counts of this clonotype. The genes are TRBV5-1 and TRBJ2-1, with 12 nucleotides matching TRBD1. CDR1 SGHRS and CDR2 YFSETQ come from the germline V gene. The ends lost 4 bases at V and 8 bases at J; junction bases unmatched: 4. The CDR3 spans 14 residues. In DNA, the CDR3 is TGCGCCAGCAGCCCCGGGACAGGGGGCGATGAGCAGTTCTTC. Encoded protein: CASSPGTGGDEQFF.

The CDR3 protein is CATSRSWDWNTEAFF. Here the CDR3 DNA reads TGTGCCACCAGCAGATCTTGGGACTGGAACACTGAAGCTTTCTTT. This chain uses TRBV15 with TRBJ1-1; D may be TRBD1 (5 bases). The CDR3 consists of 15 residues. V was cut by 2 bases and J by 1 base, with 11 bases left in between. Per the germline V gene, CDR1 is LNHNV and CDR2 is YYDKDF (reference sequence).

This chain links TRBV10-2 with TRBJ2-3; the D gene could be TRBD1 or TRBD2 (5 bases each). Germline CDR1 is WSHSY and CDR2 is SAAADI. The V end lost 6 bases, the J end lost 2 bases, and 18 bases lay between the germline ends. There are 16 residues in the CDR3. The CDR3 DNA follows: TGCGCCAGCAGAGAGCGCCGGGACGGGGACACAGATACGCAGTATTTT. Amino acid sequence: CASRERRDGDTDTQYF.

Many counts were recorded for this clonotype. The DNA for the CDR3 is TGTGCCAGCAGCCTAGGACTAGCGGGGTTGGAGACCCAGTACTTC. It is translated as CASSLGLAGLETQYF. The V gene is TRBV7-3, the J gene TRBJ2-5; TRBD2 aligns across 12 bases. In germline, CDR1 is SGHTA, CDR2 FQGTGA. Trimming removed 5 bases from V and 5 bases from J; junction bases left unmatched: 6. This CDR3 has 15 amino acids.

V usage is TRBV19 and J usage is TRBJ2-7; D not resolved. CDR3 length equals 14 residues. V was trimmed by 3 bases and J by 2 bases, leaving 11 bases between them. Germline lookup yields CDR1 LNHDA and CDR2 SQIVND (reference sequence). The CDR3 is CASSMEQLPYEQYF. CDR3 DNA: TGTGCCAGTAGTATGGAACAGCTGCCCTACGAGCAGTACTTC.

The rearrangement links TRBV18 to TRBJ2-2, with D possibly being TRBD1 (6 bases). CDR3 length: 16 amino acids. Between the trimmed V and J ends, which lost 2 bases and 5 bases, there was a span of 15 bases. Per the germline V gene, CDR1 is KGHSH and CDR2 is LQKENI. In nucleotides, the CDR3 is TGTGCCAGCTCACCATCTCTACAGGGCCGGACCGGGGAGCTGTTTTTT. It is translated as CASSPSLQGRTGELFF.

This clonotype was detected ten times or more. This chain connects TRBV7-9 to TRBJ2-7, with 10 positions matching TRBD2. The germline V gene has CDR1 SEHNR and CDR2 FQNEAQ (reference sequence). The CDR3 runs 14 residues. V lost 3 bases, J lost 6 bases, and 5 bases stayed unmatched. CDR3 bases: TGTGCCAGCAGCTTGATTAGCGGGAGGAGCGAGCAGTACTTC. As protein: CASSLISGRSEQYF.

This clonotype has a handful of counts. The CDR3 spells CASSLALVAGYNEQFF. DNA of the CDR3: TGCGCCAGCAGCTTGGCCCTGGTAGCGGGATACAATGAGCAGTTCTTC. The chain uses TRBV5-1 and TRBJ2-1, with 8 bases aligning to TRBD2. V dropped 0 bases and J dropped 4; count of bases not matched to a gene: 6. CDR1 and CDR2 (germline): SGHRS, YFSETQ. This CDR3 has 16 amino acids.

This clonotype was found many times. The V call is TRBV28, the J call TRBJ1-2; D perhaps matches TRBD1 (6 bases). CDR3 length: 13 residues. With 5 bases removed from V and 6 bases from J, the gap between germline ends came to 13 bases. CDR1 is MDHEN, CDR2 SYDVKM, per germline. CDR3 bases: TGTGCCAGCAGTCCAGGGGTGTCGGATGGCTACACCTTC. Translated: CASSPGVSDGYTF.

This clonotype has only a few counts. The V and J genes are TRBV7-6 and TRBJ1-4; D remains ambiguous. The V gene lost 3 bases and the J gene lost 0 bases, with 11 bases spanning the gap. The CDR3 length is 16 residues. Per the germline V gene, CDR1 is SGHVS and CDR2 is FNYEAQ. The CDR3 DNA follows: TGTGCCAGCAGCTTGGGAACAGAAGCAACTAATGAAAAACTGTTTTTT. This sequence encodes CASSLGTEATNEKLFF.